This T cell receptor (beta chain) originates from a study of blood T cell repertoires in COVID-19. The method was immunoSEQ multiplex PCR; TCRdb's version includes in-frame clones alone and lacks a portion of them. The sample has 73,000 or so clones, over 70% seen once. This CDR3 is 12 amino acids long. Germline V gives CDR1 SGHAT, CDR2 FQNNGV. Trimming stripped 5 bases from V and 8 bases from J, with 10 bases between. Source material: peripheral blood. This receptor was taken from a man in his fifties or sixties with acute or convalescent COVID-19. This chain connects TRBV11-2 to TRBJ2-1; D is perhaps TRBD1 (5 bases). In DNA, the CDR3 is TGTGCCAGCAGCAATATAGGGGATGAGCAGTTCTTC. It is translated as CASSNIGDEQFF.